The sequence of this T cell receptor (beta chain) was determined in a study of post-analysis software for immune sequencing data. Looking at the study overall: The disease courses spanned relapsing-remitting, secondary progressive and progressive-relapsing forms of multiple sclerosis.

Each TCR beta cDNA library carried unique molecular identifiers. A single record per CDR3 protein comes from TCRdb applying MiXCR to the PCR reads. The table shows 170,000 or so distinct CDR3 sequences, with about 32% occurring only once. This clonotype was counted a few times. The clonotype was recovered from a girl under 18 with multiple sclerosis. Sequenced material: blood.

The CDR3 spells CAIRIDRGGTEAFF. The DNA of the CDR3 is TGTGCCATCAGGATTGACAGGGGTGGAACTGAAGCTTTCTTT. This chain connects TRBV10-3 to TRBJ1-1, with 8 bases identical to TRBD1. Germline V CDR1 and CDR2: ENHRY, SYGVKD. This CDR3 has 14 amino acids. Trimming at V came to 6 bases and at J to 5 bases, leaving 8 bases not matched to a gene.